This T cell receptor beta chain was sequenced during a study of T cells in Graves' hyperthyroidism and ophthalmopathy. This clonotype was observed many times. Germline CDR1 and CDR2: SQVTM and ANQGSEA. Trimming removed 4 bases at V and 1 base at J, with 13 bases between. There are 14 residues in the CDR3. Using 10 ml of fresh peripheral blood, PBMCs were prepared. The TCR beta CDR3 regions underwent amplification using RNA transcripts as the source. An initial round of RT-PCR targeting the TCR CDR3 relied on the HTBI primer set. TCRdb called the multiplex PCR reads again in MiXCR, with one record for every CDR3 protein. The sample has 150,000 to 200,000 distinct CDR3 sequences, about a tenth seen once; the top ten hold less than 25%.

The TCR sequence derives from a woman between 18 and 29 years old with Graves' hyperthyroidism that later progressed to Graves' ophthalmopathy. The chain has TRBV29-1 and TRBJ1-1, with a tentative D call TRBD1 (6 bases). Source material: blood. CDR3 nucleotides: TGCAGCGTTGTTGGCAGGGGAAGGAACACTGAAGCTTTCTTT. It specifies CSVVGRGRNTEAFF.